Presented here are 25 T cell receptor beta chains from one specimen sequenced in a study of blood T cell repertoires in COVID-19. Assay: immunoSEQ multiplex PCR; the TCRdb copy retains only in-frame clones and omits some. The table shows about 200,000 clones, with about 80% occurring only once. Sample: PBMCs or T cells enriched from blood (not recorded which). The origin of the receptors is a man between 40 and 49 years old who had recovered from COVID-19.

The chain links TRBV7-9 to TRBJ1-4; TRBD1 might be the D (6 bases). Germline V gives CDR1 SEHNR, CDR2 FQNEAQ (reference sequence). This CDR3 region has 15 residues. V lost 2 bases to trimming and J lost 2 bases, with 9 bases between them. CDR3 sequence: CASSLIQGTNEKLFF. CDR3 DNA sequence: TGTGCCAGCAGCTTAATCCAGGGGACTAATGAAAAACTGTTTTTT.

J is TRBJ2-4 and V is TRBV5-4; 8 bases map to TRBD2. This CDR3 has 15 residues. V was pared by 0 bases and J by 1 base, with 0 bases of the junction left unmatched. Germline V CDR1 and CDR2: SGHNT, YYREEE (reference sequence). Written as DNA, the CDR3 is TGTGCCAGCAGCTTGGGCGGGGGGGCCAAAAACATTCAGTACTTC. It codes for CASSLGGGAKNIQYF.

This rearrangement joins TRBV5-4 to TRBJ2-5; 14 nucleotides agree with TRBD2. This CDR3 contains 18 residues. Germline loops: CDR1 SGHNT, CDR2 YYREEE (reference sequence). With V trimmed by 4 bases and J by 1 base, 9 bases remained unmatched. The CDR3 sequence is CASSLGLAGGAFQETQYF. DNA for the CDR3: TGTGCCAGCAGCCTAGGACTAGCGGGGGGTGCATTCCAAGAGACCCAGTACTTC.

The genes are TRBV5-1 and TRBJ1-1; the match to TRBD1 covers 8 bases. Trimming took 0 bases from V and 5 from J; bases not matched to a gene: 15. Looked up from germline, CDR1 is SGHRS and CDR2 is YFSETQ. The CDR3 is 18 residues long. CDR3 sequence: CASSLALGQGGGGTEAFF. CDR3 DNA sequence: TGCGCCAGCAGCTTGGCACTCGGACAGGGTGGAGGTGGGACTGAAGCTTTCTTT.

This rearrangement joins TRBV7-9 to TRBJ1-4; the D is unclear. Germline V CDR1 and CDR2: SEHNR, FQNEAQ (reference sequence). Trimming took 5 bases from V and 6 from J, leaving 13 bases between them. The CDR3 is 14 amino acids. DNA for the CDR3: TGTGCCAGCAGCAGTTGGACCGGGGATGAAAAACTGTTTTTT. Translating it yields CASSSWTGDEKLFF.

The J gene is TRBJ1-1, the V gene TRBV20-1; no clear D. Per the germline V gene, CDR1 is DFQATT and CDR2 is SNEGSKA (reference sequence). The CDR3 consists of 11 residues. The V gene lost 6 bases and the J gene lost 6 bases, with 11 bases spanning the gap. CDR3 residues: CSANIVPEAFF. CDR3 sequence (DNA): TGCAGTGCAAACATCGTGCCTGAAGCTTTCTTT.

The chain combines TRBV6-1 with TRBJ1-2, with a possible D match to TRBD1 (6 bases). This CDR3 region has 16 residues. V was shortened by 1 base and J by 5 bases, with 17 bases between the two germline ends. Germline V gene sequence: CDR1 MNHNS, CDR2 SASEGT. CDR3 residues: CASSEGLGGREYGYTF. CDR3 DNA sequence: TGTGCCAGCAGTGAAGGACTTGGGGGCAGGGAGTATGGCTACACCTTC.

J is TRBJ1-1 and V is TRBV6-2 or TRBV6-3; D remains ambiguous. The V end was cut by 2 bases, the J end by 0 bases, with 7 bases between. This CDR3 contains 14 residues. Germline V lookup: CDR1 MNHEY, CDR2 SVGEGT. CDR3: CASSYQNVNTEAFF. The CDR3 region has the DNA TGTGCCAGCAGTTACCAGAATGTGAACACTGAAGCTTTCTTT.

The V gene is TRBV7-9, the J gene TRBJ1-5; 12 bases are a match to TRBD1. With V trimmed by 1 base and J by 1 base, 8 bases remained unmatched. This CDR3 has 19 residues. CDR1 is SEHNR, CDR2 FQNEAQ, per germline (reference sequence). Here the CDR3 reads CASSLVATGQGASNQPQHF. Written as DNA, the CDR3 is TGTGCCAGCAGCTTAGTAGCTACGGGACAGGGGGCCAGCAATCAGCCCCAGCATTTT.

The CDR3 DNA is TGTGCCAGCAGCGTCCGCCCGACTAGCGGGGCCCGATCAGGAAATGAGCAGTTCTTC. Amino acids: CASSVRPTSGARSGNEQFF. The gene calls are TRBV9 and TRBJ2-1; TRBD2 agrees at 11 bases. V lost 2 bases, J lost 7 bases, and 17 bases stayed unmatched. From germline, CDR1 is SGDLS and CDR2 YYNGEE. The CDR3 totals 19 residues.

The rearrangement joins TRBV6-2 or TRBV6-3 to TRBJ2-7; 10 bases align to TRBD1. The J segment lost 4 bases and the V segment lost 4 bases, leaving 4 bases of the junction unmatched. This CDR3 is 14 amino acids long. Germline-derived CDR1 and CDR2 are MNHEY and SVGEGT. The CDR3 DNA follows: TGTGCCAGCAGTTCCGGGACAGGGGTTTACGAGCAGTACTTC. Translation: CASSSGTGVYEQYF.

CDR3 nucleotide sequence: TGTGCCAGTAGCCCCTCTAGCACAGATACGCAGTATTTT. Protein: CASSPSSTDTQYF. The chain uses TRBV19 and TRBJ2-3, with D hard to call. V shed 6 bases and J shed 0 bases, with 7 bases lying between them. The germline gives CDR1 LNHDA, CDR2 SQIVND (reference sequence). The CDR3 covers 13 residues. Variable domain in full (rest from reference TRBV19 and TRBJ2-3): DGGITQSPKYLFRKEGQNVTLSCEQNLNHDAMYWYRQDPGQGLRLIYYSQIVNDFQKGDIAEGYSVSREKKESFPLTVTSAQKNPTAFYLCASSPSSTDTQYFGPGTRLTVL.

DNA for the CDR3: TGTGCCATTGGACAGGGGTACGAGCAGTACTTC. Translated, it gives CAIGQGYEQYF. This sequence joins TRBV10-3 and TRBJ2-7; TRBD1 aligns across 9 bases. CDR3 length: 11 residues. V lost 9 bases to trimming and J lost 4 bases; unmatched junction nucleotides: 1. Germline V gene sequence: CDR1 ENHRY, CDR2 SYGVKD.

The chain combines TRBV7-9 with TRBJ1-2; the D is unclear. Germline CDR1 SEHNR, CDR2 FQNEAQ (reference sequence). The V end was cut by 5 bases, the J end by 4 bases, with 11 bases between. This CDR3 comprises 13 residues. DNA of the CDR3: TGTGCCAGCAGCCCGATTGGGCCCTATGGCTACACCTTC. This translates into CASSPIGPYGYTF.

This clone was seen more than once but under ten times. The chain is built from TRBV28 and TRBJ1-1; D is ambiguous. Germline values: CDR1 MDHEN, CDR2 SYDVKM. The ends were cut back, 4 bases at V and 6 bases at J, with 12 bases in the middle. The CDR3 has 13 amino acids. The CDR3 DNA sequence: TGTGCCAGCAGTTCCTACCGGGGAGCTGAAGCTTTCTTT. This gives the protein CASSSYRGAEAFF.

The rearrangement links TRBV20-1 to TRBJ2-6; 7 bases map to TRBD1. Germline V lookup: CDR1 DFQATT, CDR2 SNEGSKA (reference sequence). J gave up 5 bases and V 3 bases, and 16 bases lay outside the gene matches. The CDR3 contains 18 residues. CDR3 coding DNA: TGCAGTGCTAGTAACCCGGGCAGGGGGAACTTTTGGGCCAACGTCCTGACTTTC. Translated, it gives CSASNPGRGNFWANVLTF.

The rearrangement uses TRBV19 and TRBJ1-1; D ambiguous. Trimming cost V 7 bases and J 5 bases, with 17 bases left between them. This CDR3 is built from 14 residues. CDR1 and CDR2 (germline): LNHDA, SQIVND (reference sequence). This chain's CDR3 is CASTSGRSRTEAFF. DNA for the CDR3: TGTGCCAGTACCTCCGGGAGGTCCCGGACTGAAGCTTTCTTT.

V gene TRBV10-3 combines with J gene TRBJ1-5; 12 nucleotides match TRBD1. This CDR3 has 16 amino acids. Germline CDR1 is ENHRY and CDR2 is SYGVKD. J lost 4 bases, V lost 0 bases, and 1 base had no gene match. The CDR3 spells CAISESGQGANQPQHF. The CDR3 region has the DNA TGTGCCATCAGTGAGTCGGGACAGGGGGCGAATCAGCCCCAGCATTTT.

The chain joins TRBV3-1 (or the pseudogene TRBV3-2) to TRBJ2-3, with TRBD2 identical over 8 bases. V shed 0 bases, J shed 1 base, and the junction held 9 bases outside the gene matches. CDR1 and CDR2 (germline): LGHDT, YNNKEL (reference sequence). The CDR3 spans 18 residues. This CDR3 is CASSQDRPGGRGTDTQYF. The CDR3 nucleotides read TGTGCCAGCAGCCAAGACCGGCCGGGGGGGCGGGGCACAGATACGCAGTATTTT.

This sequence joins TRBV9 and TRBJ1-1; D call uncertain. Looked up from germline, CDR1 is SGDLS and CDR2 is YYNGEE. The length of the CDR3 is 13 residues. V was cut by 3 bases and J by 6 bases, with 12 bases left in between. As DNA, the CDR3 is TGTGCCAGCAGCGCGGGTCTCGGCCCTGAAGCTTTCTTT. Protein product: CASSAGLGPEAFF.

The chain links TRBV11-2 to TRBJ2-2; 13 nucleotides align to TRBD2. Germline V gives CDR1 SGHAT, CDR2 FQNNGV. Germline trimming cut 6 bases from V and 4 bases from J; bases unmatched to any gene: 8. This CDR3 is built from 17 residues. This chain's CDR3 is CASRRPGLAGRTGELFF. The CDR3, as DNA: TGTGCCAGCAGAAGACCGGGACTAGCGGGGCGCACCGGGGAGCTGTTTTTT.

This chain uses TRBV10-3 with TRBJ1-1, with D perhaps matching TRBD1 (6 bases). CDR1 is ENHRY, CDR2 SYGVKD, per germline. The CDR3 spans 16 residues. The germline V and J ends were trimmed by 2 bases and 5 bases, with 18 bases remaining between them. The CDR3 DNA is TGTGCCATCAGTGAGATTCCCCAGGGGAAAGGAACTGAAGCTTTCTTT. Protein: CAISEIPQGKGTEAFF.

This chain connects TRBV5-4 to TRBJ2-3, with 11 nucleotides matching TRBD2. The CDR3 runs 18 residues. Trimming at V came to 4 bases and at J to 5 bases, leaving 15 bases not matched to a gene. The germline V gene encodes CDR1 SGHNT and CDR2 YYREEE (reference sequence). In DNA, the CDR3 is TGTGCCAGCAGCCTAGAAGGATTTAGCGGGGGGGCCAAAGATACGCAGTATTTT. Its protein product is CASSLEGFSGGAKDTQYF.

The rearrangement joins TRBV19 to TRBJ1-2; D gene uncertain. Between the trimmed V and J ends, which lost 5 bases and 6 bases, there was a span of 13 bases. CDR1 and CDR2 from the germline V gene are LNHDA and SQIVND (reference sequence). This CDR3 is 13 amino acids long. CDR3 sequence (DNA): TGTGCCAGTAGTGAGGCTCGAGGGAATGGCTACACCTTC. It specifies CASSEARGNGYTF. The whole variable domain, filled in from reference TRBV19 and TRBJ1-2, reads DGGITQSPKYLFRKEGQNVTLSCEQNLNHDAMYWYRQDPGQGLRLIYYSQIVNDFQKGDIAEGYSVSREKKESFPLTVTSAQKNPTAFYLCASSEARGNGYTFGSGTRLTVV.

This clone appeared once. The DNA of the CDR3 is TGCAGTGCTAGTTCCAGGGTTAAGTTAAACACAGATACGCAGTATTTT. Its protein product is CSASSRVKLNTDTQYF. The J gene is TRBJ2-3, the V gene TRBV20-1, with a weak D call TRBD1 (5 bases). Germline loops: CDR1 DFQATT, CDR2 SNEGSKA (reference sequence). The CDR3 totals 16 residues. Trimming left V 3 bases short and J 2 bases short, with 18 bases between.